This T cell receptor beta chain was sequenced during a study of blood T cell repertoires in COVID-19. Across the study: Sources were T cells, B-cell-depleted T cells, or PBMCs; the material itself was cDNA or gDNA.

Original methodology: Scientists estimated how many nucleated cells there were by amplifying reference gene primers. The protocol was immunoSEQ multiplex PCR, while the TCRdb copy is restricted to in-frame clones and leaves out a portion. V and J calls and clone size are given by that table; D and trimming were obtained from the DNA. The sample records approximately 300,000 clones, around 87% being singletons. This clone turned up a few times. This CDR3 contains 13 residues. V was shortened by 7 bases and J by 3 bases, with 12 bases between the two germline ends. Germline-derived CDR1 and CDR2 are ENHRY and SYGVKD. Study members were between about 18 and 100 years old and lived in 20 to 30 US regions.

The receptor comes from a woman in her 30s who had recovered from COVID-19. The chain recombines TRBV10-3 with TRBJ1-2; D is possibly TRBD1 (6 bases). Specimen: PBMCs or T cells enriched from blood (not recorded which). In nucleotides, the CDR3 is TGTGCCATCAATCAGGGGATTCACTATGGCTACACCTTC. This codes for CAINQGIHYGYTF.